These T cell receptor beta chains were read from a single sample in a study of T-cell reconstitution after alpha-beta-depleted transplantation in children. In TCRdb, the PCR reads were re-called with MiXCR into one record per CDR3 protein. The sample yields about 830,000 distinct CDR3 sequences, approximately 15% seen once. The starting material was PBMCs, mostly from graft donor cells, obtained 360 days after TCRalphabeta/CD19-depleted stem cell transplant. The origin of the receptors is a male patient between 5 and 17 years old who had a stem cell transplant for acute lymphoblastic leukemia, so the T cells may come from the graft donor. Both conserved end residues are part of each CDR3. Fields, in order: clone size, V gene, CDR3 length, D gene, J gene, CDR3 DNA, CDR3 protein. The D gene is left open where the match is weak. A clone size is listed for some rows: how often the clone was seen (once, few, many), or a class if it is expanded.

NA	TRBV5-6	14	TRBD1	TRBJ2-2	TGTGCCAGCAGTACAGGGGTGAACACCGGGGAGCTGTTTTTT	CASSTGVNTGELFF
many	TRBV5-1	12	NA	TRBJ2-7	TGCGCCAGCAGCTATGAGAGTGGAGAGCAGTACTTC	CASSYESGEQYF
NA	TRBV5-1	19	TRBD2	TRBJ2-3	TGCGCCAGCAGCTTGGAAGGCAGGGGACTAGCGGAACGCACTGATACGCAGTATTTT	CASSLEGRGLAERTDTQYF
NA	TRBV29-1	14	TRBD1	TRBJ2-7	TGCAGCGTTGAGCACGGGACAGGGAGCTACGAGCAGTACTTC	CSVEHGTGSYEQYF
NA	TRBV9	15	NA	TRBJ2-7	TGTGCCAGCAGCCCCGGAACCTATGCCCCGTACGAGCAGTACTTC	CASSPGTYAPYEQYF
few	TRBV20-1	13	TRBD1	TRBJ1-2	TGCAGTGTCTGGGGGACAGCTAACTATGGCTACACCTTC	CSVWGTANYGYTF
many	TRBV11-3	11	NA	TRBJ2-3	TGTGCCAGCAGTTACGGGGATACGCAGTATTTT	CASSYGDTQYF
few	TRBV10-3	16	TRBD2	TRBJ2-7	TGTGCCATCAAGGGACTAGCGGGAGGGGTCGTCGACGAGCAGTACTTC	CAIKGLAGGVVDEQYF
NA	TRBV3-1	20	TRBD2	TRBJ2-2	TGTGCCAGCAGCCAAGAGGTCAGGACTAGCGGGAGGGCCCGAACCGGGGAGCTGTTTTTT	CASSQEVRTSGRARTGELFF
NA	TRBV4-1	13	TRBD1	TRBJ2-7	TGCGCCAGCAGAGGGACAGGGGGCCACGAGCAGTACTTC	CASRGTGGHEQYF
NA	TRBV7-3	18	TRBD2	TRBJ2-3	TGTGCCAGCAGCTTAAAGGGTCCGACTAGCGGGAGTTCAGATACGCAGTATTTT	CASSLKGPTSGSSDTQYF
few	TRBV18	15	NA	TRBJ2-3	TGTGCCAGCTCACCAACTCACGGGCAGGGAGATACGCAGTATTTT	CASSPTHGQGDTQYF
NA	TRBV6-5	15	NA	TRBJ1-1	TGTGCCAGCAGTTACTCCTCTCAGGGGAACACTGAAGCTTTCTTT	CASSYSSQGNTEAFF
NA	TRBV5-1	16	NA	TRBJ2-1	TGCGCCAGCAGCTTGGCTCCGGGAGTCACCTACAATGAGCAGTTCTTC	CASSLAPGVTYNEQFF
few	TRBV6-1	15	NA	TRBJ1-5	TGTGCCAGCAGTATCCAGCTTGCTAGCAATCAGCCCCAGCATTTT	CASSIQLASNQPQHF
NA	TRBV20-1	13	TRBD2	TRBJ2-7	TGCAGTACGGGGACTAGCGGGAGCTACGAGCAGTACTTC	CSTGTSGSYEQYF
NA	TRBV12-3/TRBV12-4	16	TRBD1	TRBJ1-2	TGTGCCAGCAGTTTAAAGATGACAGGGGCCGACTATGGCTACACCTTC	CASSLKMTGADYGYTF
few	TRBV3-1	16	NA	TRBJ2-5	TGTGCCAGCAGCCAAGCAACTAGCAGTCTACAAGAGACCCAGTACTTC	CASSQATSSLQETQYF
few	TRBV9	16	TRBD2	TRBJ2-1	TGTGCCAGCAGCCCTCTCGGACTAGCGGGAAAGCATGAGCAGTTCTTC	CASSPLGLAGKHEQFF
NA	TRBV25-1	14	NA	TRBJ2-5	TGTGCCAGCAGTGAATACTGGGAACAAGAGACCCAGTACTTC	CASSEYWEQETQYF
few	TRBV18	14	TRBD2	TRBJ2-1	TGTGCCAGCTCACCACACCCTAGCGGCAATGAGCAGTTCTTC	CASSPHPSGNEQFF
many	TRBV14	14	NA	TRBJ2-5	TGTGCCAGCAGCCGAGGACAGCTCCAAGAGACCCAGTACTTC	CASSRGQLQETQYF
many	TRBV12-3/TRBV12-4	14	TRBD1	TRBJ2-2	TGTGCCAGCAGTTTTGTAGGGGGCGCCGGGGAGCTGTTTTTT	CASSFVGGAGELFF
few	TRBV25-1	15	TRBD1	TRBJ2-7	TGTGCCAGCACAAAAGGGACAGGACCTCCCTACGAGCAGTACTTC	CASTKGTGPPYEQYF
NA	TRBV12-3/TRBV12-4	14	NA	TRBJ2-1	TGTGCCAGCAGTCCGGGACGGAGGCGCGATGAGCAGTTCTTC	CASSPGRRRDEQFF
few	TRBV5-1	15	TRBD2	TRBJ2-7	TGCGCCAGCAGCTTGGGGACTAGCAAATACTACGAGCAGTACTTC	CASSLGTSKYYEQYF
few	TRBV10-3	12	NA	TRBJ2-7	TGTGCCATCAGTGTTATGCAGGGTGACCAGTACTTC	CAISVMQGDQYF
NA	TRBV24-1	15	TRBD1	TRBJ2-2	TGTGCCACCAGTGGTACAGGGGGCGAGGGCGGGGAGCTGTTTTTT	CATSGTGGEGGELFF
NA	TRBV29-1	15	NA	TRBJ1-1	TGCAGCGTTGAATGGGGCCCCCTTTTCAACACTGAAGCTTTCTTT	CSVEWGPLFNTEAFF
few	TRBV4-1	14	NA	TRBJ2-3	TGCGCCAGCAGCCAAGGGGAGCTCGCAGATACGCAGTATTTT	CASSQGELADTQYF
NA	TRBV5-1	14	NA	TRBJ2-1	TGCGCCAGCAGTTCCTCGGGCCCCTGGGATGAGCAGTTCTTC	CASSSSGPWDEQFF
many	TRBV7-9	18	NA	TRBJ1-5	TGTGCCAGCAGCTATTTCGGTGAATTGACGGATGGCCTAGGGCCCCAGCATTTT	CASSYFGELTDGLGPQHF
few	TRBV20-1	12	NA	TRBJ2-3	TGCAGTGCTAGCGGTTACCCTAATACGCAGTATTTT	CSASGYPNTQYF
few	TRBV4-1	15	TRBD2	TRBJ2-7	TGCGCCAGCAGCCAACCTCTAGCGGGGAACTACGAGCAGTACTTC	CASSQPLAGNYEQYF
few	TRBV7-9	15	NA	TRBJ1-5	TGTGCCAGCAGCGTTGGGCCCAGCAGTACCCAGCCCCAGCATTTT	CASSVGPSSTQPQHF
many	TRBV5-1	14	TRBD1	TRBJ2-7	TGCGCCAGCAGCTTGGAACAGGGGGGCTACGAGCAGTACTTC	CASSLEQGGYEQYF
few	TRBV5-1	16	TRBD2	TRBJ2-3	TGCGCCAGCACCCTGGGAGCGGGAGTCCTCACAGATACGCAGTATTTT	CASTLGAGVLTDTQYF
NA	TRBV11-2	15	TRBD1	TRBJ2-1	TGTGCCAGCCAAGACCCGGGACAGGGGCAAGGTGAGCAGTTCTTC	CASQDPGQGQGEQFF
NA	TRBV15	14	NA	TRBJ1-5	TGTGCCCCCCATTTCAGCGGGGACAATCAGCCCCAGCATTTT	CAPHFSGDNQPQHF
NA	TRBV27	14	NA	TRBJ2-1	TGTGCCAGCAGCATGGGGACTCGCCCGGGGGAGCAGTTCTTC	CASSMGTRPGEQFF
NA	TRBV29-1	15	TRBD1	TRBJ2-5	TGCAGCACCCGACAGGGATCGGTTGGAAGAGAGACCCAGTACTTC	CSTRQGSVGRETQYF
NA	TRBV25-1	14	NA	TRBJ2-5	TGTGCCAGCAGTGAATCCTGGTACCAAGAGACCCAGTACTTC	CASSESWYQETQYF
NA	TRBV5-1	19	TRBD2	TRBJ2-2	TGCGCCAGCAGCAACCAACTAGCGGCCGAACCCGCGAACACCGGGGAGCTGTTTTTT	CASSNQLAAEPANTGELFF
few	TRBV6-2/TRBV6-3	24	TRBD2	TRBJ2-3	TGTGCCAGCAGTTACACCCCGGGACTAGCGGGAGGAAACCCCACCTCACAGCTGACAGATACGCAGTATTTT	CASSYTPGLAGGNPTSQLTDTQYF
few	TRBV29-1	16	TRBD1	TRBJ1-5	TGCAGCGTTGAGACCGGGACAGGGGAGAGCAATCAGCCCCAGCATTTT	CSVETGTGESNQPQHF
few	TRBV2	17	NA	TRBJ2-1	TGTGCCAGCAGTGGACAAACGTCAGAGGGCCTCGGGAATGAGCAGTTCTTC	CASSGQTSEGLGNEQFF
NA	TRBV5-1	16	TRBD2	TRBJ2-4	TGCGCCAGCAGCTTGGTGACTAGCGGGAGCACGAACATTCAGTACTTC	CASSLVTSGSTNIQYF